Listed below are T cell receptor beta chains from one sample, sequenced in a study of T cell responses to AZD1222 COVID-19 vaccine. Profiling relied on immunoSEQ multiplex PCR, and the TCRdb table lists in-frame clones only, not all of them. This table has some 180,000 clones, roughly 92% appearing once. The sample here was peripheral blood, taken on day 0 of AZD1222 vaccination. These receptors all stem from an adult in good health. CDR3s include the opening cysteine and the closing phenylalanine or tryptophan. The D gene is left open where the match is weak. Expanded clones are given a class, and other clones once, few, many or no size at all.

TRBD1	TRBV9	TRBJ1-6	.	TGTGCCAGCAGCGTAGGGGACAGCCGCTATAATTCACCCCTCCACTTT	CASSVGDSRYNSPLHF
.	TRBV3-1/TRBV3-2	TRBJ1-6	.	TGTGCCAGCAGCCAAGGGAGGTATAATTCACCCCTCCACTTT	CASSQGRYNSPLHF
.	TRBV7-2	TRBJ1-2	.	TGTGCCAGCAGCCCTGGGTCGGGGAACTATGGCTACACCTTC	CASSPGSGNYGYTF
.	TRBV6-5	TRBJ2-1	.	TGTGCCGGAAAGGACCGAGTGACCTACAATGAGCAGTTCTTC	CAGKDRVTYNEQFF
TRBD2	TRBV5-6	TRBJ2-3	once	TGTGCCAGCAGCTTGTTGTTAGCGGGGGGGCTGGCAGATACGCAGTATTTT	CASSLLLAGGLADTQYF
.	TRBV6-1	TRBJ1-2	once	TGTGCCAGCAGTGAAGGGCAGGGCTATGGCTACACCTTC	CASSEGQGYGYTF
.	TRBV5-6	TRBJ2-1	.	TGTGCCAGCAGCTTAATGGTTCGCAATGAGCAGTTCTTC	CASSLMVRNEQFF
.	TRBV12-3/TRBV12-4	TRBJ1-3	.	TGTGCCAGCATCCTCGAATATGGAAACACCATATATTTT	CASILEYGNTIYF
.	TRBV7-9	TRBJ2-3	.	TGTGCCAGCACCCATTGGGGGGTCACAGATACGCAGTATTTT	CASTHWGVTDTQYF
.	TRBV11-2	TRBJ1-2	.	TGTGCCAGCAGCCCTATCGGGGCGGACTATGGCTACACCTTC	CASSPIGADYGYTF
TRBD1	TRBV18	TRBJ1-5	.	TGTGCCAGCTCACCAACAGGGGAACCCCAGCATTTT	CASSPTGEPQHF
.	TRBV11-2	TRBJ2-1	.	TGTGCCAGCAGCTCTGAAACGGGACTTGGAGGGGGCTACAATGAGCAGTTCTTC	CASSSETGLGGGYNEQFF
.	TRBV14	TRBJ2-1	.	TGTGCCAGCAGCCATTCACAGGAGCAGTTCTTC	CASSHSQEQFF
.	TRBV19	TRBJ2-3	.	TGTGCCAGTAGTAACAGGAGAGGCGCAGATACGCAGTATTTT	CASSNRRGADTQYF
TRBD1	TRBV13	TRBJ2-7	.	TGTGCCAGCAGCAACCGGGACCGGCAGGGGGCGAAGGGAAACGAGCAGTACTTC	CASSNRDRQGAKGNEQYF
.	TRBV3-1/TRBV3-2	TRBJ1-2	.	TGTGCCAGCAGCCAAATACAGGGTGATGGCTACACCTTC	CASSQIQGDGYTF
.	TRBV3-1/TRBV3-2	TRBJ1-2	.	TGTGCCAGCAGCCGACAAGGGGAAGGGAAGTTATTC	CASSRQGEGKLF
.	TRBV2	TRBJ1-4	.	TGTGCCAGCACCCGAAGGGGGGGAACTAATGAAAAACTGTTTTTT	CASTRRGGTNEKLFF
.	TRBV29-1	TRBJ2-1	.	TGCAGCGTTGGGGCTAGCACCCGACATGAGCAGTTCTTC	CSVGASTRHEQFF
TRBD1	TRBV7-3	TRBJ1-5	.	TGTGCCAGCAGCGGTGGACAGGGTGGCAATCAGCCCCAGCATTTT	CASSGGQGGNQPQHF
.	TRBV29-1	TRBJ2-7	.	TGCAGCGTTGGGGACGGGAACTACGAGCAGTACTTC	CSVGDGNYEQYF
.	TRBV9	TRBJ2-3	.	TGTGCCAGCAGCGTAGAGGGTCCGGCCACAGATACGCAGTATTTT	CASSVEGPATDTQYF
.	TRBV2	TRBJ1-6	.	TGTGCCAGCAGTGCCTTATCACCCCTCCACTTT	CASSALSPLHF
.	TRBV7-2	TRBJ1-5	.	TGTGCCAGCAGCTTGGTGGTGGGTAGCAATCAGCCCCAGCATTTT	CASSLVVGSNQPQHF
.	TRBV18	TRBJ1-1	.	TGTGCCAGCTCGTCCAGTACACACACTGAAGCTTTCTTT	CASSSSTHTEAFF
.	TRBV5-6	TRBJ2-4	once	TGTGCCAGCAGCCCCGGGACCCTAGCCAAAAACATTCAGTACTTC	CASSPGTLAKNIQYF
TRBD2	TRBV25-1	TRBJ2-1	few	TGTGCCAGCAGTGAAGGCGGGGGGGCGGATGAGCAGTTCTTC	CASSEGGGADEQFF
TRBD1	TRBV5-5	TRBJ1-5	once	TGTGCCAGCAGCTTGAGGACAGGAGGCCAGCCCCAGCATTTT	CASSLRTGGQPQHF
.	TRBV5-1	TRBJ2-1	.	TGCGCCAGCAGCTTGGATGGTGGATACGACAATGAGCAGTTCTTC	CASSLDGGYDNEQFF
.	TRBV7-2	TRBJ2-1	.	TGTGCCAGCAGCTCCAGGGCCCCCAATGAGCAGTTCTTC	CASSSRAPNEQFF
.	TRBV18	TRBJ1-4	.	TGTGCCAGCTCACCACAGGAGTCAGGCCAGGAAAAACTGTTTTTT	CASSPQESGQEKLFF
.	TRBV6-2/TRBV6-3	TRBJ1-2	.	TGTGCCAGCAGTTACTCCCTCAGGGCAGGCTATGGCTACACCTTC	CASSYSLRAGYGYTF
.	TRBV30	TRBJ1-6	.	TGTGCCTGGAGGTCAGACGGGATGTTCCTCCACTTT	CAWRSDGMFLHF
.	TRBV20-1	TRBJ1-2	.	TGCAGTGCTAGTTGGGGGGCTGTAGACTATGGCTACACCTTC	CSASWGAVDYGYTF
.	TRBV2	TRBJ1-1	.	TGTGCCAGCAGTGAACGAGCAGCCGGGCCGAACACTGAAGCTTTCTTT	CASSERAAGPNTEAFF
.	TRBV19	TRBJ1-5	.	TGTGCCAGTAGTATACGGCGAGGGCTTCTTAGCAATCAGCCCCAGCATTTT	CASSIRRGLLSNQPQHF
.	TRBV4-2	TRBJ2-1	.	TGTGCCAGCAGCCACCCGTCGAGGGATGAGCAGTTCTTC	CASSHPSRDEQFF
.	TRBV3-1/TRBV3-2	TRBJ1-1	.	TGTGCCAGCAGCCCACTAAGGGTTAACACTGAAGCTTTCTTT	CASSPLRVNTEAFF
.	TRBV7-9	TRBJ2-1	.	TGTGCCAGCAGGCCTGACCCCTGGCATGAGCAGTTCTTC	CASRPDPWHEQFF
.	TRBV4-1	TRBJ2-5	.	TGCGCCAGCAGCCAAGAGGGAGAGACCCAGTACTTC	CASSQEGETQYF
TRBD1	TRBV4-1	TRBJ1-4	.	TGCGCCAGCAGCGTGGACAGGGAAAGCCCAACTAATGAAAAACTGTTTTTT	CASSVDRESPTNEKLFF
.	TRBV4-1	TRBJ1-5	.	TGCGCCAGCAGCCAAGGTGGGGCAGGGAGCAATCAGCCCCAGCATTTT	CASSQGGAGSNQPQHF
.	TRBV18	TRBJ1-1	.	TGTGCCAGCTCACCCCCGTCGACAGTGAACACTGAAGCTTTCTTT	CASSPPSTVNTEAFF
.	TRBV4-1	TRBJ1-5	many	TGCGCCAGCAGCCAAGATCGTAGGGGGTTAGGTCAGCCCCAGCATTTT	CASSQDRRGLGQPQHF
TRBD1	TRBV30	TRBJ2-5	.	TGTGCCTGGAGTGGGACAGGGACCGGGGAAGAGACCCAGTACTTC	CAWSGTGTGEETQYF
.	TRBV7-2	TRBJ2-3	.	TGTGCCAGCAGCTTAGACCCTAACCCCGGGGCGCAGTATTTT	CASSLDPNPGAQYF
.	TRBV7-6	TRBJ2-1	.	TGTGCCAGCAGCTTAGAAGCCCGAGGAGGCGGCGACGGGTATGAGCAGTTCTTC	CASSLEARGGGDGYEQFF
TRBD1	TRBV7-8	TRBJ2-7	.	TGTGCCAGCAGCTTAGTCCGGAGACAGGGGGCGAGGGAGCAGTACTTC	CASSLVRRQGAREQYF